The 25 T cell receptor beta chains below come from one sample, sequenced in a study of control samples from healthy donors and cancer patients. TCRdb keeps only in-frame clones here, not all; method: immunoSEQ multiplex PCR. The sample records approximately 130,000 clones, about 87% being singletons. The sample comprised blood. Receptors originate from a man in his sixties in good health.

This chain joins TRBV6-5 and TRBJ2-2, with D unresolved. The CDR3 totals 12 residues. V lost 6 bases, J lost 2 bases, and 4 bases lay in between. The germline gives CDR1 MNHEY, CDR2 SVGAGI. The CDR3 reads CASSTNTGELFF. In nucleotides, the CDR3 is TGTGCCAGCAGCACTAACACCGGGGAGCTGTTTTTT.

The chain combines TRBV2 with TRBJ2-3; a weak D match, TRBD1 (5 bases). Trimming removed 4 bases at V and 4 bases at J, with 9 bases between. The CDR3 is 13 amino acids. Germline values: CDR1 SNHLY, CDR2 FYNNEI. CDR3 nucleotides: TGTGCCAGCAGTGTTGAAGGGGCAGATACGCAGTATTTT. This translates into CASSVEGADTQYF. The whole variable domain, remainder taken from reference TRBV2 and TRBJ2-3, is EPEVTQTPSHQVTQMGQEVILRCVPISNHLYFYWYRQILGQKVEFLVSFYNNEISEKSEIFDDQFSVERPDGSNFTLKIRSTKLEDSAMYFCASSVEGADTQYFGPGTRLTVL.

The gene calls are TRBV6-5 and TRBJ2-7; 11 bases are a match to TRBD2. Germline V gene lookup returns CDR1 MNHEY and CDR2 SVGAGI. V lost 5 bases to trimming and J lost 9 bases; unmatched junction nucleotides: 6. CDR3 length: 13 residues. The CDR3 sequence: CASSQGLAAGQYF. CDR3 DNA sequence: TGTGCCAGCAGTCAGGGACTAGCGGCAGGGCAGTACTTC.

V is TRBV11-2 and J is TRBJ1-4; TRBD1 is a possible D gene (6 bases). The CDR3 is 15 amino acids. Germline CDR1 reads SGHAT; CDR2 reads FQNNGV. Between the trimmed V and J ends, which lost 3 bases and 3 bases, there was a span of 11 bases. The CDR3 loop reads CASSFQGTANEKLFF. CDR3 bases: TGTGCCAGCAGCTTCCAGGGGACGGCTAATGAAAAACTGTTTTTT.

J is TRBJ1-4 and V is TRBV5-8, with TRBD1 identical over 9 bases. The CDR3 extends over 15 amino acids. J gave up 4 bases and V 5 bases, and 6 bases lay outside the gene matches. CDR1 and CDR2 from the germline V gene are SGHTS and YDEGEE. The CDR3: CASRRDRAVNEKLFF. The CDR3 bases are TGTGCCAGCAGAAGGGACAGGGCGGTTAATGAAAAACTGTTTTTT.

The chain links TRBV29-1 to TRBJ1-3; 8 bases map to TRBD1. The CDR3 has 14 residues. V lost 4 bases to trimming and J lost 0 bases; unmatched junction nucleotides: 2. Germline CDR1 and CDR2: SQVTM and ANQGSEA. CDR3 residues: CSVGTGGSGNTIYF. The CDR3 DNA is TGCAGCGTTGGAACAGGGGGCTCTGGAAACACCATATATTTT.

The CDR3 nucleotides read TGTGCCAGCAGTTACGAGGGCTCACGGAACACTGAAGCTTTCTTT. It specifies CASSYEGSRNTEAFF. J is TRBJ1-1 and V is TRBV6-5; D not certain. CDR1 and CDR2 (germline): MNHEY, SVGAGI. This CDR3 has 15 amino acids. Trimming took off 2 bases at V and 1 base at J, with 11 bases between the two ends.

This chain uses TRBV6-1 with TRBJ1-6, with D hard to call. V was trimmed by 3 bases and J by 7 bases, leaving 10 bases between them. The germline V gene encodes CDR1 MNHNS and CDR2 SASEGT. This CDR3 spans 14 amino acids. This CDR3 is CASSESIPNSPLHF. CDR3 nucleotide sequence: TGTGCCAGCAGTGAGTCAATACCCAATTCACCCCTCCACTTT.

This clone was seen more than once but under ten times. CDR3 protein: CASSSQGRVQETQYF. The CDR3 DNA reads TGTGCCAGCAGTTCACAGGGTAGAGTCCAAGAGACCCAGTACTTC. The chain links TRBV28 to TRBJ2-5; a possible D gene is TRBD1 (6 bases). Germline CDR1 MDHEN, CDR2 SYDVKM. CDR3 size: 15 residues. V was clipped by 4 bases and J by 1 base, with 13 bases between them.

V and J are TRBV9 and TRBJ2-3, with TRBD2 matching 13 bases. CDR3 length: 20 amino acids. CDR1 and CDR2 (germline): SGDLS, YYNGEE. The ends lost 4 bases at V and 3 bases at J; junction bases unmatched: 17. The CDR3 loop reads CASSPTSGGANLGSTDTQYF. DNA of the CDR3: TGTGCCAGCAGCCCAACTAGCGGGGGGGCAAACTTGGGGTCGACAGATACGCAGTATTTT.

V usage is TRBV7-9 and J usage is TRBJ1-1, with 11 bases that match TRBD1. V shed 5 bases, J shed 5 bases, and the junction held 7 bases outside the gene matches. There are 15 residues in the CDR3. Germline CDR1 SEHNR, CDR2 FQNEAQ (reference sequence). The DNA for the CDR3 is TGTGCCAGCAGCGCCGGACAGGGGGCAAAAACTGAAGCTTTCTTT. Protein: CASSAGQGAKTEAFF.

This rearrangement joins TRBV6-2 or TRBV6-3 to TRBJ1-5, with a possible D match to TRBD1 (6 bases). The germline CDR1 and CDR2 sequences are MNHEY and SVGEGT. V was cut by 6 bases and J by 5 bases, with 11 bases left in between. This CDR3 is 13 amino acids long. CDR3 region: CASSGQLDQPQHF. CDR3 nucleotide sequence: TGTGCCAGCAGCGGACAGCTAGATCAGCCCCAGCATTTT.

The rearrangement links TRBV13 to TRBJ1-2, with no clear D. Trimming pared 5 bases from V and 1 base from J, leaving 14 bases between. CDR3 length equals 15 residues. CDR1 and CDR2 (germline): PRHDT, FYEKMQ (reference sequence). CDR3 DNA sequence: TGTGCCAGCAGCCCCTTGGAGAGGGTTAACTATGGCTACACCTTC. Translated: CASSPLERVNYGYTF.

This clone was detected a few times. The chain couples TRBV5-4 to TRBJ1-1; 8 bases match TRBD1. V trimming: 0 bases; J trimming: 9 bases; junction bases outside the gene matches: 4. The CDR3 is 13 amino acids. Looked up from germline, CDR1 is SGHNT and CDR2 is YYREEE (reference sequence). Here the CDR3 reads CASSLGTGFKAFF. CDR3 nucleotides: TGTGCCAGCAGCTTGGGGACAGGGTTTAAAGCTTTCTTT.

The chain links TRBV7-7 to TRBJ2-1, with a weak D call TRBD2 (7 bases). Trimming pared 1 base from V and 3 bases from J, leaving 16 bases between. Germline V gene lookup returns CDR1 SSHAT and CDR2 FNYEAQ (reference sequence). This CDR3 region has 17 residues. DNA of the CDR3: TGTGCCAGCAGCTTAGACGGGGGGCTAATAAACTACAATGAGCAGTTCTTC. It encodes CASSLDGGLINYNEQFF. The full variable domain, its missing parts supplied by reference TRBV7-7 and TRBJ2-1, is GAGVSQSPRYKVTKRGQDVTLRCDPISSHATLYWYQQALGQGPEFLTYFNYEAQPDKSGLPSDRFSAERPEGSISTLTIQRTEQRDSAMYRCASSLDGGLINYNEQFFGPGTRLTVL.

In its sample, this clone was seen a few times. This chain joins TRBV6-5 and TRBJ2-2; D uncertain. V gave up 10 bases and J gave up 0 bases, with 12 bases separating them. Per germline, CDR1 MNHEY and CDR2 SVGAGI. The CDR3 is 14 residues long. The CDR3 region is CAIKDGSNTGELFF. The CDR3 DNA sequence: TGTGCCATAAAAGACGGCTCGAACACCGGGGAGCTGTTTTTT.

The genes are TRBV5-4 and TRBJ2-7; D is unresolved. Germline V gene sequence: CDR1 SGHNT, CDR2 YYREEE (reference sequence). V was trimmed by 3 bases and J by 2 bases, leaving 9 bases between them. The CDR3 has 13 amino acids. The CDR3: CASSSVQTYEQYF. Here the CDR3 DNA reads TGTGCCAGCAGCTCGGTCCAAACCTACGAGCAGTACTTC.

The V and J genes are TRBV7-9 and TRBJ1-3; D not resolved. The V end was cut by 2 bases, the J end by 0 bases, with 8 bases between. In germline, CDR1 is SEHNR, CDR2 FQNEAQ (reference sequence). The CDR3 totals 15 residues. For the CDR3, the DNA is TGTGCCAGCAGCTTAACGACATCCTCTGGAAACACCATATATTTT. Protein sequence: CASSLTTSSGNTIYF.

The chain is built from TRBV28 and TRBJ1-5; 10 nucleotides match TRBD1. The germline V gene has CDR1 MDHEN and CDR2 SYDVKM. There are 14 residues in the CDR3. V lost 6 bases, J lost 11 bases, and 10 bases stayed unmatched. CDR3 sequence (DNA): TGTGCCAGCAGCACCGGGACAGGGGTTATAGCCCAGCATTTT. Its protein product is CASSTGTGVIAQHF.

CDR3 in amino acids: CASSLGVVGGSSYEQYF. CDR3 DNA sequence: TGCGCCAGCAGCTTGGGTGTCGTGGGCGGTAGCTCCTACGAGCAGTACTTC. V and J are TRBV5-1 and TRBJ2-7, with D uncertain. V lost 0 bases, J lost 0 bases, and 16 bases lay in between. Germline V lookup: CDR1 SGHRS, CDR2 YFSETQ. This CDR3 is 17 amino acids long.

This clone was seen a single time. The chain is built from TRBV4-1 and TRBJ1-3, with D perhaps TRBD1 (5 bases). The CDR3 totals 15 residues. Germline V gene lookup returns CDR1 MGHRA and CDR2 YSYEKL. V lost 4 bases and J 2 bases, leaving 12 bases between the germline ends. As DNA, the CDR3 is TGCGCCAGCAGCCCAGCCGGGGGGGCTGGAAACACCATATATTTT. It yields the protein CASSPAGGAGNTIYF.

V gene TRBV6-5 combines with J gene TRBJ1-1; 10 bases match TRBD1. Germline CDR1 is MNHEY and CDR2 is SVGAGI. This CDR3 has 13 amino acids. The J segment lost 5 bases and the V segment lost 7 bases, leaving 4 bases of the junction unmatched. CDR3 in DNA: TGTGCCAGCAATCGACAGGGGGCGACTGAAGCTTTCTTT. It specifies CASNRQGATEAFF.

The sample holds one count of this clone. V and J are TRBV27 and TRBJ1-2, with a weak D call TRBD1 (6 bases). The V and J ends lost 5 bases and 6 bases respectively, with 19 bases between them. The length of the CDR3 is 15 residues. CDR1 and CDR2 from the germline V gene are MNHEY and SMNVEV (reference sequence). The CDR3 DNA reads TGTGCCAGCAGTCCACAAAATACAGGGATCGATGGCTACACCTTC. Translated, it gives CASSPQNTGIDGYTF.

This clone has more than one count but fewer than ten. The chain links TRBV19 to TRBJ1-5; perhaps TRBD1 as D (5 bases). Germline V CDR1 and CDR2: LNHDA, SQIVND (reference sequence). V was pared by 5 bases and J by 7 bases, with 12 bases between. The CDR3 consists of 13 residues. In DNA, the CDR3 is TGTGCCAGTAGTCAGACGCAGGGCCAGCCCCAGCATTTT. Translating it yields CASSQTQGQPQHF.

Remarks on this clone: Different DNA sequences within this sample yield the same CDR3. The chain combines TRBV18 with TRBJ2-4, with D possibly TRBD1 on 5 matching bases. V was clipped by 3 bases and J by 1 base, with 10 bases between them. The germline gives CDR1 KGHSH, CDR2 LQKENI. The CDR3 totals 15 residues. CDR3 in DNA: TGTGCCAGCTCACCGGACACACTGGCCAAAAACATTCAGTACTTC. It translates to CASSPDTLAKNIQYF.